This paragraph reports one T cell receptor beta chain. This sample was taken from a study of identifying expanded T cells in peripheral blood. Trimming removed 0 bases at V and 0 bases at J, with 11 bases between. From germline, CDR1 is LNHNV and CDR2 YYDKDF (reference sequence). The CDR3 sequence is 16 residues long. Profiled with immunoSEQ multiplex PCR; TCRdb holds only in-frame clones, not every one. The sample contains about 130,000 clones, around nine tenths of which appear only once. The sequenced sample consisted of blood. The chain carries TRBV15 and TRBJ1-1, with a weak D call TRBD1 (5 bases). The TCR comes from a person between 18 and 75 years old in good health. CDR3 coding DNA: TGTGCCACCAGCAGAGAGGGGGAGCGCGTGAACACTGAAGCTTTCTTT. Translation gives CATSREGERVNTEAFF.